This record covers a single TCR beta chain. This entry belongs to a study of blood T cell repertoires in COVID-19. CDR1 and CDR2 from the germline V gene are MRHNA and SNTAGT. Unmatched junction bases numbered 5, after V lost 3 bases and J lost 5 bases. This CDR3 has 15 residues. The method was immunoSEQ multiplex PCR; TCRdb's version includes in-frame clones alone and lacks a portion of them. The data contain more than 85,000 clones, roughly 82% of them singletons. The sample consisted of peripheral blood. The TCR was taken from a woman of 80 years or more with active or convalescent COVID-19. V and J are TRBV6-4 and TRBJ2-1; 9 positions agree with TRBD2. The CDR3 nucleotides are TGTGCCAGCAGTGAAGCGGGAGGTACCAACAATGAGCAGTTCTTC. This encodes CASSEAGGTNNEQFF.